The next 2 T cell receptor beta chains were all read from a single sample in a study of blood T cell repertoires in COVID-19 (TCRdb year 2020). The protocol used for the library was the immunoSEQ multiplex PCR assay. The table comes from immuneACCESS by way of TCRdb, which keeps in-frame sequences with V and J called. Part of the clones is missing from these tables; in studies checked, under half for an unresolved V gene and the rest for unknown reasons. The sample table shows some 240,000 clones, and 75% to 85% are seen once. 2% to 3% of the sample belongs to the ten largest clones. Material for sequencing was peripheral blood. All receptors come from a woman in her 70s with COVID-19, enrolled during active disease.

The V and J genes are TRBV19 and TRBJ1-5; the match to TRBD1 covers 9 bases. V shed 1 base, J shed 3 bases, and the junction held 10 bases outside the gene matches. CDR3 length: 18 amino acids. From germline, CDR1 is LNHDA and CDR2 SQIVND (reference sequence). CDR3 sequence (DNA): TGTGCCAGTAGTATAGGGCTGACAGGGGGGGGGACCAATCAGCCCCAGCATTTT. Translated, it gives CASSIGLTGGGTNQPQHF.

V and J are TRBV6-5 and TRBJ2-3; the D gene is possibly TRBD1 (6 bases). CDR3 length equals 15 residues. Looked up from germline, CDR1 is MNHEY and CDR2 is SVGAGI. Trimming shortened V by 4 bases and J by 0 bases, and 11 bases separated the two germline ends. The DNA of the CDR3 is TGTGCCAGCAGTTTGACAGGACTTAGCACAGATACGCAGTATTTT. This translates into CASSLTGLSTDTQYF.